In its sample, the clone carrying this T cell receptor beta chain was seen a few times. This specimen belongs to a study of blood T cell repertoires in COVID-19. Only in-frame clones appear in the TCRdb table, and some are missing; sequencing was by immunoSEQ multiplex PCR. Seen here are approximately 210,000 clones, around 82% observed once, and the top ten hold 9.5% to 15%. The sequence was collected from a woman aged 40 to 55 with acute or convalescent COVID-19. Sequencing was carried out using peripheral blood.

Here the CDR3 reads CASSHGTGGLGDSPLHF. DNA of the CDR3: TGTGCCAGCAGCCACGGGACAGGGGGCCTTGGTGATTCACCCCTCCACTTT. The genes are TRBV7-9 and TRBJ1-6, with 12 bases matching TRBD1. Per germline, CDR1 SEHNR and CDR2 FQNEAQ (reference sequence). V lost 5 bases and J lost 8; bases outside the gene matches: 10. This CDR3 region has 17 residues.